One and the same sample provided the 16 T cell receptor beta chains below, sequenced in a study of blood T cell repertoires in COVID-19. TCRdb keeps only in-frame clones here, not all; method: immunoSEQ multiplex PCR. The data hold around 150,000 clones, with about nine tenths observed a single time. Sequencing was performed on peripheral blood. These receptors were obtained from a woman aged 60-70 years with active or convalescent COVID-19.

This clone is a singleton in its sample. V gene TRBV7-3 combines with J gene TRBJ2-7; D is perhaps TRBD2 (7 bases). The germline V gene has CDR1 SGHTA and CDR2 FQGTGA. V was pared by 5 bases and J by 5 bases, with 19 bases between. This CDR3 is 15 amino acids long. The CDR3 is CASSPLGGGRNEQYF. CDR3 sequence (DNA): TGTGCCAGCAGCCCCCTGGGGGGGGGCCGTAACGAGCAGTACTTC.

The chain uses TRBV18 and TRBJ2-5; perhaps TRBD1 as D (7 bases). Germline loops: CDR1 KGHSH, CDR2 LQKENI. V shed 3 bases and J shed 3 bases, with 11 bases lying between them. The CDR3 runs 14 residues. The CDR3 DNA sequence: TGTGCCAGCTCACCGCAGGGGGGAGAAGAGACCCAGTACTTC. Amino acid sequence: CASSPQGGEETQYF.

V is TRBV7-6 and J is TRBJ2-1, with a possible D match to TRBD2 (7 bases). This CDR3 is 16 amino acids long. Germline values: CDR1 SGHVS, CDR2 FNYEAQ. V dropped 0 bases and J dropped 2 bases, with 11 bases sitting between them. This chain's CDR3 is CASSLARGAPYNEQFF. DNA of the CDR3: TGTGCCAGCAGCTTAGCCCGGGGGGCCCCCTACAATGAGCAGTTCTTC.

The V call is TRBV7-6, the J call TRBJ1-1; D gene ambiguous. V was shortened by 5 bases and J by 4 bases, with 17 bases between the two germline ends. This CDR3 contains 15 residues. In germline, CDR1 is SGHVS, CDR2 FNYEAQ. CDR3 region: CASSPTLGRSTEAFF. CDR3 sequence (DNA): TGTGCCAGCAGCCCCACATTGGGTAGGAGCACTGAAGCTTTCTTT.

The genes are TRBV7-2 and TRBJ2-7; no clear D gene. The germline V and J ends were trimmed by 4 bases and 4 bases, with 11 bases remaining between them. CDR1 is SGHTA, CDR2 FQGNSA, per germline. This CDR3 region has 13 residues. The DNA of the CDR3 is TGTGCCAGCAGCTCCCGAATCGGTTACGAGCAGTACTTC. Its translation: CASSSRIGYEQYF.

The chain recombines TRBV6-6 with TRBJ2-5, with TRBD2 matching over 10 bases. The V segment lost 5 bases and the J segment 2 bases; nucleotides outside the gene matches: 5. This CDR3 has 15 residues. Germline CDR1 and CDR2: MNHNY and SVGAGI (reference sequence). The CDR3 is CASSGAGGPQETQYF. The CDR3 bases are TGTGCCAGCAGTGGAGCGGGGGGGCCGCAAGAGACCCAGTACTTC.

The rearrangement uses TRBV9 and TRBJ2-5; the match to TRBD2 covers 9 bases. Per the germline V gene, CDR1 is SGDLS and CDR2 is YYNGEE. V was clipped by 0 bases and J by 2 bases; unmatched bases: 11. CDR3 size: 18 residues. Here the CDR3 DNA reads TGTGCCAGCAGCGTAGCGGGCGGGGGGGGAATCCCTCAAGAGACCCAGTACTTC. Translating gives CASSVAGGGGIPQETQYF.

There are a few counts of this clone. The genes are TRBV4-1 and TRBJ1-2; D uncertain. V shed 3 bases and J shed 2 bases, with 7 bases lying between them. This CDR3 is built from 13 residues. From germline, CDR1 is MGHRA and CDR2 YSYEKL. CDR3 DNA: TGCGCCAGCAGCCAGACGGGGAACTATGGCTACACCTTC. Translated: CASSQTGNYGYTF.

This clone was recorded a few times. The V gene is TRBV6-1, the J gene TRBJ1-4; D not resolved. The germline gives CDR1 MNHNS, CDR2 SASEGT. The CDR3 has 15 amino acids. Trimming removed 0 bases at V and 0 bases at J, with 5 bases between. This chain's CDR3 is CASSEAAATNEKLFF. Written as DNA, the CDR3 is TGTGCCAGCAGTGAAGCCGCAGCAACTAATGAAAAACTGTTTTTT.

The chain combines TRBV27 with TRBJ2-7, with D possibly matching TRBD1 (6 bases). The germline gives CDR1 MNHEY, CDR2 SMNVEV (reference sequence). The CDR3 consists of 14 residues. The V gene lost 6 bases and the J gene lost 4 bases, with 16 bases spanning the gap. Here the CDR3 reads CASRDRDKFYEQYF. The CDR3 DNA sequence: TGTGCCAGCAGGGACCGGGACAAATTTTACGAGCAGTACTTC.

This sequence joins TRBV10-1 and TRBJ1-2, with D uncertain. The length of the CDR3 is 14 residues. CDR1 is WNHNN and CDR2 is SYGVQD in the germline V gene (reference sequence). V was trimmed by 10 bases and J by 4 bases, leaving 19 bases between them. The CDR3: CAIFEASYSYGYTF. The CDR3 nucleotides read TGCGCCATCTTTGAAGCCTCGTACAGCTATGGCTACACCTTC.

This clone appeared many times. The chain joins TRBV10-3 to TRBJ1-5, with 12 bases fitting TRBD1. The trim removed 0 bases at V and 1 base at J, leaving 4 bases unmatched. The CDR3 has 18 amino acids. The germline V gene encodes CDR1 ENHRY and CDR2 SYGVKD. In DNA, the CDR3 is TGTGCCATCAGTGAGTCCGGGACAGGGGGCGGGAGCAATCAGCCCCAGCATTTT. Amino acid sequence: CAISESGTGGGSNQPQHF.

This clone came up once. One end of the junction does not line up with germline, which may come from a read error. This chain uses TRBV7-2 with TRBJ1-2; 7 bases align to TRBD1. Germline V gives CDR1 SGHTA, CDR2 FQGNSA. The CDR3 loop spans 13 amino acids. The CDR3 region has the DNA TGTGCCAGCAGCTTAGCGGGACAGCCCCGTCCCCTATTC. This gives the protein CASSLAGQPRPLF.

The rearrangement links TRBV5-1 to TRBJ2-1, with 8 bases aligning to TRBD2. Per germline, CDR1 SGHRS and CDR2 YFSETQ. V shed 7 bases, J shed 0 bases, and the junction held 3 bases outside the gene matches. The CDR3 is 14 amino acids. The CDR3 region is CASDSGDSYNEQFF. The DNA for the CDR3 is TGCGCCAGCGATAGCGGGGACTCCTACAATGAGCAGTTCTTC.

The rearrangement uses TRBV21-1 and TRBJ1-5; TRBD1, the table's D call, was not compared with the DNA. TRBV21-1 is deemed a pseudogene. CDR3 length: 20 residues. The CDR3 reads CASSSAPPGQGIHSNQPQHF. In DNA, the CDR3 is TGTGCCAGCAGCTCGGCGCCTCCGGGACAGGGAATCCATAGCAATCAGCCCCAGCATTTT.

This clone is a singleton in its sample. The V gene is TRBV27, the J gene TRBJ1-4; D ambiguous. The CDR3 length is 14 residues. The V and J ends lost 5 bases and 0 bases respectively, with 7 bases between them. The germline CDR1 and CDR2 sequences are MNHEY and SMNVEV (reference sequence). The chain's CDR3 is CASSALATNEKLFF. The CDR3 DNA follows: TGTGCCAGCAGTGCACTGGCAACTAATGAAAAACTGTTTTTT.